This T cell receptor (beta chain) originates from a study of Graves' ophthalmopathy and Graves' hyperthyroidism. The study's findings and limits: From stable hyperthyroidism, ophthalmopathy was separated by a 13-signature model with approximately 90% sensitivity and approximately 81% specificity.

The study amplified TCR beta CDR3 regions using RNA transcripts. An opening RT-PCR round employed HTBI primers and preceded a second-round multiplex PCR. In TCRdb, the multiplex PCR reads were re-called with MiXCR into one record per CDR3 protein. The sample consists of over 500,000 distinct CDR3 sequences, approximately 21% of them appearing once. Concerning this clonotype itself: The target antigen is unknown.

The V gene end was trimmed by 4 bases and the J gene end by 2 bases; junction bases not matched to a gene: 13. The length of the CDR3 is 18 residues. Looked up from germline, CDR1 is MNHNS and CDR2 is SASEGT. The receptor was isolated from a woman in her late teens or twenties with stable Graves' hyperthyroidism. Some clones in this sample may be carry-over from other donors' samples. Sequencing was performed on peripheral blood. The chain carries TRBV6-1 and TRBJ1-5; 8 nucleotides align to TRBD1. CDR3 sequence: CASSVNRGGMSGNQPQHF. Written as DNA, the CDR3 is TGTGCCAGCAGTGTGAACAGGGGGGGAATGAGTGGCAATCAGCCCCAGCATTTT.